What follows describes a single T cell receptor (beta chain). The antigen remains undetermined. This sample was included in a study of CD8+ T cells in alopecia areata. Study-level information: In an open-label trial, patients got 5 to 10 mg tofacitinib twice daily.

Extraction and reverse transcription of RNA yielded cDNA as the sequencing template. The table came from immunoSEQ multiplex PCR; TCRdb's copy has only in-frame clones and leaves some out. The data hold around 69,000 clones, with approximately 58% observed a single time. From alopecia areata patients, lesional scalp punch biopsies and peripheral blood were collected. Study-level results: Elevated clonality characterized lesional scalp relative to normal scalp, particularly in alopecia totalis/universalis.

This CDR3 contains 15 residues. CDR1 MGHDK and CDR2 SYGVNS come from the germline V gene. V dropped 6 bases and J dropped 0; count of bases not matched to a gene: 5. Here the sequenced sample was CD8+ T cells sorted from blood, taken at week 0. The chain has TRBV25-1 and TRBJ2-3; TRBD2 matches at 8 bases. This receptor was obtained from a human donor with alopecia areata. CDR3 nucleotides: TGTGCCAGCAGCCGACTAGCGTCTAGCACAGATACGCAGTATTTT. Its protein is CASSRLASSTDTQYF.